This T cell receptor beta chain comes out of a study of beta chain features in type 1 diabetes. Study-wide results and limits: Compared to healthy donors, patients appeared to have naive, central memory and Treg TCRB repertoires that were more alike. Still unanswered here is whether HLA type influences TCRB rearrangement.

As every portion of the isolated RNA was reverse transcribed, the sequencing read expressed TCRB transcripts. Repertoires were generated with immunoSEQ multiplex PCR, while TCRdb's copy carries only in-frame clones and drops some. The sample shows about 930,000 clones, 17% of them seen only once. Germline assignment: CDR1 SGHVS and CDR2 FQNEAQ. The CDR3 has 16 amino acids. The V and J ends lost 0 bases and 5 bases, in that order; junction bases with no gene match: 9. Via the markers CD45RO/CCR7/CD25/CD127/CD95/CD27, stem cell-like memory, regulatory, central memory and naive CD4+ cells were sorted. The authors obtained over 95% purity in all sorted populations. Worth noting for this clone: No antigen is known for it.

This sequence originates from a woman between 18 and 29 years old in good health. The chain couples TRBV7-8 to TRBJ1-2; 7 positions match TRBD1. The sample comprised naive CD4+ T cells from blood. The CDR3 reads CASSLAPRTGGYGYTF. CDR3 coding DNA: TGTGCCAGCAGCTTAGCTCCGAGGACAGGAGGGTATGGCTACACCTTC.